This T cell receptor (beta chain) emerged from a study of neurological immune-mediated disorders. Notes on the study in general: HTLV-1-associated myelopathy had the most TCR clonal expansion, whereas multiple sclerosis had the least (lower than in healthy controls).

This clonotype was seen ten or more times. Its antigen is still unknown. The cDNA was synthesized by means of template-switch 5'RACE, which was carried out with 10-nucleotide random UMIs. TCRdb recomputed calls from the 5' RACE reads with MiXCR, one row per CDR3 protein. The table has roughly 80,000 distinct CDR3 sequences, approximately 9.4% seen once; the top ten hold 1.7%. The sample consisted of PBMCs. This TCR came from a man aged 50-59 years in good health.

The CDR3 region has the DNA TGTGCCAGCAGCCCACTAGGAAAGTACGAGCAGTACTTC. Translated: CASSPLGKYEQYF. V and J are TRBV9 and TRBJ2-7; weak D call: TRBD2 (5 bases). Deletions cut 4 bases from V and 4 bases from J, with 12 bases between. This CDR3 is 13 amino acids long. Germline CDR1 SGDLS, CDR2 YYNGEE. The entire variable domain, with the rest obtained from reference TRBV9 and TRBJ2-7, is as follows: DSGVTQTPKHLITATGQRVTLRCSPRSGDLSVYWYQQSLDQGLQFLIQYYNGEERAKGNILERFSAQQFPDLHSELNLSSLELGDSALYFCASSPLGKYEQYFGPGTRLTVT.